This entry lists 24 T cell receptor beta chains sequenced from one sample in a study of OX40 agonist ivuxolimab in advanced cancers. The library relied on the immunoSEQ multiplex PCR assay. The table was pulled from immuneACCESS by TCRdb, which kept in-frame rearrangements only. Such tables lose some clones; where checked, under half of the loss comes from unresolved V genes, and the rest has no known cause. The sample table lists about 46,000 clones, roughly 91% of them with a count of one. Roughly 5.2% of the sample goes to the ten largest clones. The material was CD4+ or CD8+ T cells sorted from blood, obtained in a trial of the OX40 agonist ivuxolimab. These receptors were obtained from an adult with an advanced solid tumor such as melanoma, head and neck, liver or kidney cancer.

This clone was seen a handful of times. The chain carries TRBV9 and TRBJ2-7, with 9 nucleotides matching TRBD2. The V gene's germline CDR1 is SGDLS and CDR2 YYNGEE. This CDR3 is 15 amino acids long. The V gene end was trimmed by 2 bases and the J gene end by 3 bases; junction bases not matched to a gene: 6. The CDR3 DNA follows: TGTGCCAGCAGCGTTGCTAGCGGGGACCTCTACGAGCAGTACTTC. Its translation: CASSVASGDLYEQYF.

The chain combines TRBV7-2 with TRBJ2-3; D perhaps matches TRBD2 (6 bases). The length of the CDR3 is 15 residues. The germline gives CDR1 SGHTA, CDR2 FQGNSA. Trimming left V 0 bases short and J 3 bases short, with 10 bases between. The CDR3 region is CASSLAEAGTDTQYF. DNA of the CDR3: TGTGCCAGCAGCTTAGCGGAGGCGGGGACAGATACGCAGTATTTT.

The V gene is TRBV6-5, the J gene TRBJ2-7; maybe TRBD2 (5 bases). This CDR3 region has 13 residues. Trimming left V 5 bases short and J 4 bases short, with 12 bases between. In germline, CDR1 is MNHEY, CDR2 SVGAGI. CDR3 DNA sequence: TGTGCCAGCAGTGAAGATCCGGGGTACGAGCAGTACTTC. The encoded protein is CASSEDPGYEQYF.

CDR3: CASSASGKYEQYV. The CDR3 coding sequence is TGTGCCAGCAGCGCAAGCGGGAAATACGAGCAGTACGTC. The chain links TRBV11-2 to TRBJ2-7, with TRBD2 matching over 7 bases. Germline V lookup: CDR1 SGHAT, CDR2 FQNNGV. Trimming removed 5 bases from V and 4 bases from J; junction bases left unmatched: 5. The CDR3 sequence is 13 residues long.

The gene calls are TRBV9 and TRBJ2-1; 13 positions match TRBD2. The trim removed 0 bases at V and 8 bases at J, leaving 2 bases unmatched. Germline CDR1 is SGDLS and CDR2 is YYNGEE. The CDR3 extends over 15 amino acids. CDR3 sequence (DNA): TGTGCCAGCAGCGTAGGGACTAGCGGGAGAGATGAGCAGTTCTTC. Encoded protein: CASSVGTSGRDEQFF.

This clone came up once. This chain connects TRBV6-5 to TRBJ2-1; D unresolved. V was trimmed by 2 bases and J by 3 bases, leaving 11 bases between them. The germline gives CDR1 MNHEY, CDR2 SVGAGI. The CDR3 is made up of 15 amino acids. Written as DNA, the CDR3 is TGTGCCAGCAGTTACCTACCCCCTAGCTACAATGAGCAGTTCTTC. This encodes CASSYLPPSYNEQFF.

This clone was observed once. This chain uses TRBV7-8 with TRBJ2-3; 14 positions agree with TRBD2. Germline loops: CDR1 SGHVS, CDR2 FQNEAQ. The CDR3 is 16 residues long. V gave up 5 bases and J gave up 5 bases; unmatched junction bases: 6. CDR3 residues: CASSPGTSGSVDTQYF. The CDR3 DNA follows: TGTGCCAGCAGCCCTGGGACTAGCGGGAGTGTAGATACGCAGTATTTT. Based on the CDR3 plus reference TRBV7-8 and TRBJ2-3, the full variable domain is GAGVSQSPRYKVAKRGQDVALRCDPISGHVSLFWYQQALGQGPEFLTYFQNEAQLDKSGLPSDRFFAERPEGSVSTLKIQRTQQEDSAVYLCASSPGTSGSVDTQYFGPGTRLTVL.

The chain couples TRBV27 to TRBJ1-5, with D possibly TRBD1 on 5 matching bases. This CDR3 has 14 residues. Trimming cost V 6 bases and J 4 bases, with 13 bases left between them. Germline V gives CDR1 MNHEY, CDR2 SMNVEV (reference sequence). This CDR3 is CASREVPGNQPQHF. The CDR3 coding sequence is TGTGCCAGCAGGGAGGTCCCAGGGAATCAGCCCCAGCATTTT.

As regards this clone: One end of the junction is discordant with germline, which a read error may explain. V gene TRBV12-5 combines with J gene TRBJ2-3; D perhaps matches TRBD2 (6 bases). There are 14 residues in the CDR3. CDR1 is LGHNT and CDR2 is FRNRAP in the germline V gene. For the CDR3, the DNA is TGTGCTGGTGGTCAGGTGGGGGGTGGAGATACGCAGTATTTT. It specifies CAGGQVGGGDTQYF.

The CDR3 DNA is TGTGCCTGGAGTCCCATAGAGGCTCCACCCTACGAGCAGTACTTC. This encodes CAWSPIEAPPYEQYF. The rearrangement links TRBV30 to TRBJ2-7; D gene ambiguous. V was clipped by 2 bases and J by 2 bases, with 16 bases between them. This CDR3 contains 15 residues. Germline V lookup: CDR1 GTSNPN, CDR2 SVGIG (reference sequence).

CDR3 protein: CASSEVAENNEQFF. DNA of the CDR3: TGTGCCAGCAGTGAAGTTGCGGAGAACAATGAGCAGTTCTTC. This chain uses TRBV6-4 with TRBJ2-1, with unresolved D. V was cut by 3 bases and J by 5 bases, with 11 bases left in between. Germline-derived CDR1 and CDR2 are MRHNA and SNTAGT. This CDR3 spans 14 amino acids.

The V gene is TRBV4-1, the J gene TRBJ2-3, with 10 bases matching TRBD2. Germline lookup yields CDR1 MGHRA and CDR2 YSYEKL. The CDR3 has 18 amino acids. Trimming took 3 bases from V and 0 from J; bases not matched to a gene: 9. CDR3 loop: CASSHPLERGGSTDTQYF. The CDR3 DNA reads TGCGCCAGCAGCCACCCGCTTGAGCGGGGGGGGAGCACAGATACGCAGTATTTT.

The rearrangement links TRBV9 to TRBJ2-6; TRBD1 agrees at 8 bases. Germline V gene data show CDR1 as SGDLS and CDR2 as YYNGEE. This CDR3 is built from 16 residues. V shed 4 bases, J shed 1 base, and the junction held 4 bases outside the gene matches. Here the CDR3 DNA reads TGTGCCAGCAGCTTACGACAGGGGTCTGGGGCCAACGTCCTGACTTTC. This codes for CASSLRQGSGANVLTF.

This clone came up a few times. This chain connects TRBV9 to TRBJ2-2; possible D gene TRBD1, 6 bases. The CDR3 covers 16 residues. Germline V lookup: CDR1 SGDLS, CDR2 YYNGEE. The germline V and J ends were trimmed by 0 bases and 2 bases, with 11 bases remaining between them. The CDR3 bases are TGTGCCAGCAGCGTAGAGGCAGGGGTCAACACCGGGGAGCTGTTTTTT. This translates into CASSVEAGVNTGELFF.

The chain couples TRBV27 to TRBJ1-2; no definite D call. This CDR3 has 13 amino acids. Trimming cost V 5 bases and J 4 bases, with 11 bases left between them. CDR1 MNHEY and CDR2 SMNVEV come from the germline V gene (reference sequence). The CDR3 here is CASSVYHGYGYTF. The DNA for the CDR3 is TGTGCCAGCAGTGTGTACCACGGCTATGGCTACACCTTC.

The V and J genes are TRBV15 and TRBJ2-3; 10 bases map to TRBD1. CDR3 length: 13 residues. Losses at the gene ends were 8 bases for V and 5 bases for J; bases not matched to a gene: 4. CDR1 is LNHNV, CDR2 YYDKDF, per germline (reference sequence). CDR3 amino acids: CATGTGVVDTQYF. The CDR3 DNA reads as TGTGCCACCGGGACAGGGGTTGTAGATACGCAGTATTTT. Looking up the rest from reference TRBV15 and TRBJ2-3 gives the full variable domain: DAMVIQNPRYQVTQFGKPVTLSCSQTLNHNVMYWYQQKSSQAPKLLFHYYDKDFNNEADTPDNFQSRRPNTSFCFLDIRSPGLGDTAMYLCATGTGVVDTQYFGPGTRLTVL.

This clone has only a few counts. V usage is TRBV7-9 and J usage is TRBJ2-1; D uncertain. CDR1 and CDR2 from the germline V gene are SEHNR and FQNEAQ (reference sequence). This CDR3 has 13 residues. Trimming removed 6 bases from V and 8 bases from J, with 14 bases in between. DNA of the CDR3: TGTGCCAGCAGTCAAGTGGCTTTCCATGAGCAGTTCTTC. Translation gives CASSQVAFHEQFF.

The chain combines TRBV7-2 with TRBJ2-1, with a weak D call TRBD1 (5 bases). This CDR3 region has 15 residues. V lost 3 bases to trimming and J lost 2 bases, with 11 bases between them. The germline V gene has CDR1 SGHTA and CDR2 FQGNSA. CDR3: CASSFWGPAYNEQFF. The CDR3 nucleotides are TGTGCCAGCAGCTTCTGGGGCCCGGCCTACAATGAGCAGTTCTTC.

V is TRBV13 and J is TRBJ1-2; D might be TRBD1 (6 bases). V lost 0 bases and J 4 bases, leaving 15 bases between the germline ends. CDR3 length: 16 residues. The V gene's germline CDR1 is PRHDT and CDR2 FYEKMQ (reference sequence). DNA for the CDR3: TGTGCCAGCAGCTTAGGCGGGGGCAAATTCATCTATGGCTACACCTTC. This codes for CASSLGGGKFIYGYTF.

J is TRBJ2-7 and V is TRBV15; 10 nucleotides align to TRBD1. CDR1 is LNHNV and CDR2 is YYDKDF in the germline V gene (reference sequence). J lost 3 bases, V lost 2 bases, and 4 bases had no gene match. CDR3 size: 15 residues. CDR3 bases: TGTGCCACCAGCAGACCCGGGACAGGGGTCTACGAGCAGTACTTC. Translating it yields CATSRPGTGVYEQYF.

This clone was recorded once. The chain couples TRBV9 to TRBJ1-5; D unclear. V gave up 2 bases and J gave up 3 bases, with 9 bases separating them. CDR1 and CDR2 from the germline V gene are SGDLS and YYNGEE. The CDR3 sequence is 14 residues long. This CDR3 is CASSVGGNNQPQHF. The DNA of the CDR3 is TGTGCCAGCAGCGTCGGTGGCAACAATCAGCCCCAGCATTTT.

CDR3 in DNA: TGTGCCAGCAGCGTAGGGAGTGGACAGGGGAAAACCGGGGAGCTGTTTTTT. It translates to CASSVGSGQGKTGELFF. This chain uses TRBV9 with TRBJ2-2; 9 bases fit TRBD1. The CDR3 sequence is 17 residues long. V trimming: 0 bases; J trimming: 5 bases; junction bases outside the gene matches: 8. Germline V lookup: CDR1 SGDLS, CDR2 YYNGEE.

This rearrangement joins TRBV27 to TRBJ1-6, with D perhaps matching TRBD1 (5 bases). This CDR3 comprises 15 residues. V dropped 5 bases and J dropped 2 bases, with 10 bases sitting between them. Germline CDR1 MNHEY, CDR2 SMNVEV (reference sequence). The CDR3 DNA follows: TGTGCCAGCAGTCCCCGGGGGGCCTATAATTCACCCCTCCACTTT. Protein: CASSPRGAYNSPLHF.

V usage is TRBV7-9 and J usage is TRBJ1-1; D not certain. In germline, CDR1 is SEHNR, CDR2 FQNEAQ (reference sequence). The V gene lost 2 bases and the J gene lost 1 base, with 11 bases spanning the gap. The CDR3 length is 15 residues. The CDR3 DNA reads TGTGCCAGCAGCTTATTGGGGAATTCGAACACTGAAGCTTTCTTT. Its protein is CASSLLGNSNTEAFF.